The next 26 T cell receptor beta chains were all read from a single sample in a study of OX40 agonist ivuxolimab in advanced cancers. Sequenced by immunoSEQ multiplex PCR; TCRdb stores in-frame clones only, minus some. The sample includes approximately 54,000 clones, approximately 90% of them seen just once. The material was CD4+ or CD8+ T cells sorted from blood, obtained in a trial of the OX40 agonist ivuxolimab. These receptors originate from an adult with an advanced solid tumor such as melanoma, head and neck, liver or kidney cancer.

The chain is built from TRBV27 and TRBJ2-1, with D perhaps TRBD1 (5 bases). Trimming removed 9 bases from V and 3 bases from J, with 18 bases in between. CDR1 and CDR2 from the germline V gene are MNHEY and SMNVEV (reference sequence). The CDR3 length is 15 residues. The CDR3 protein is CASTQAVGGYNEQFF. For the CDR3, the DNA is TGTGCCAGTACACAGGCGGTGGGTGGCTACAATGAGCAGTTCTTC.

This chain connects TRBV6-5 to TRBJ2-7; D may be TRBD1 (7 bases). Germline-derived CDR1 and CDR2 are MNHEY and SVGAGI. The CDR3 runs 15 residues. V lost 7 bases, J lost 7 bases, and 23 bases lay in between. CDR3 amino acids: CASNAGTGPGGEQYF. CDR3 in DNA: TGTGCCAGCAATGCCGGGACCGGACCAGGGGGGGAGCAGTACTTC.

The rearrangement uses TRBV2 and TRBJ2-6; 8 bases map to TRBD1. CDR1 is SNHLY and CDR2 is FYNNEI in the germline V gene. The CDR3 contains 18 residues. Losses at the gene ends were 8 bases for V and 0 bases for J; bases not matched to a gene: 12. The CDR3 DNA is TGTGCCAGCGACCGTCCGGGACAGGTCACCTCTGGGGCCAACGTCCTGACTTTC. It is translated as CASDRPGQVTSGANVLTF. The whole variable domain, remainder taken from reference TRBV2 and TRBJ2-6, is EPEVTQTPSHQVTQMGQEVILRCVPISNHLYFYWYRQILGQKVEFLVSFYNNEISEKSEIFDDQFSVERPDGSNFTLKIRSTKLEDSAMYFCASDRPGQVTSGANVLTFGAGSRLTVL.

The chain recombines TRBV5-6 with TRBJ1-2; unclear D gene. V shed 1 base and J shed 4 bases, with 5 bases lying between them. CDR3 length: 12 amino acids. The germline V gene has CDR1 SGHDT and CDR2 YYEEEE. The CDR3 nucleotides are TGTGCCAGCAGCTTGACAGTCTATGGCTACACCTTC. Its translation is CASSLTVYGYTF.

The chain combines TRBV6-5 with TRBJ1-2; 10 positions agree with TRBD1. V was pared by 0 bases and J by 4 bases, with 2 bases of the junction left unmatched. Germline-derived CDR1 and CDR2 are MNHEY and SVGAGI. The CDR3 contains 15 residues. The CDR3: CASSYSGTGAYGYTF. The DNA for the CDR3 is TGTGCCAGCAGTTACTCGGGGACAGGGGCCTATGGCTACACCTTC.

J is TRBJ1-1 and V is TRBV6-5; the match to TRBD1 covers 8 bases. CDR3 size: 15 residues. Losses at the gene ends were 2 bases for V and 4 bases for J; bases not matched to a gene: 6. CDR1 and CDR2 from the germline V gene are MNHEY and SVGAGI. The CDR3 region has the DNA TGTGCCAGCAGTTACGCCGTACAGGGGGGCACTGAAGCTTTCTTT. It yields the protein CASSYAVQGGTEAFF.

V is TRBV11-3 and J is TRBJ2-1; the match to TRBD2 covers 9 bases. Germline CDR1 is SGHNT and CDR2 is YENEEA. J was trimmed by 8 bases and V by 5 bases; bases with no gene match: 13. CDR3 size: 16 residues. The CDR3 DNA reads as TGTGCCAGCAGCCCGGTTGAGACTAGCGGTCTTGATGAGCAGTTCTTC. Translated, it gives CASSPVETSGLDEQFF. The full variable domain, in which reference TRBV11-3 and TRBJ2-1 provide the parts outside the CDR3, is EAGVVQSPRYKIIEKKQPVAFWCNPISGHNTLYWYLQNLGQGPELLIRYENEEAVDDSQLPKDRFSAERLKGVDSTLKIQPAELGDSAVYLCASSPVETSGLDEQFFGPGTRLTVL.

The chain recombines TRBV4-1 with TRBJ2-7, with D hard to call. Per germline, CDR1 MGHRA and CDR2 YSYEKL. V lost 2 bases to trimming and J lost 5 bases, with 16 bases between them. The CDR3 loop spans 15 amino acids. The CDR3 loop is CASSQLPRASDEQYF. DNA of the CDR3: TGCGCCAGCAGCCAACTCCCCCGCGCTTCGGACGAGCAGTACTTC.

The chain is built from TRBV6-6 and TRBJ2-7, with 9 nucleotides matching TRBD1. Germline V gene lookup returns CDR1 MNHNY and CDR2 SVGAGI (reference sequence). This CDR3 spans 14 amino acids. The J segment lost 5 bases and the V segment lost 5 bases, leaving 7 bases of the junction unmatched. The CDR3 is CASSPGTGNDEQYF. The CDR3 DNA sequence: TGTGCCAGCAGTCCAGGGACAGGGAACGACGAGCAGTACTTC.

The J gene is TRBJ1-1, the V gene TRBV4-3; D unclear. V lost 1 base, J lost 0 bases, and 9 bases lay in between. The CDR3 covers 15 residues. Germline V gene data show CDR1 as LGHNA and CDR2 as YSLEER. The CDR3: CASSQGPGMNTEAFF. The CDR3 DNA is TGCGCCAGCAGCCAAGGGCCGGGGATGAACACTGAAGCTTTCTTT.

The chain recombines TRBV27 with TRBJ2-7; possibly TRBD1 or TRBD2 for D (5 bases each). Trimming pared 3 bases from V and 0 bases from J, leaving 9 bases between. Germline CDR1 MNHEY, CDR2 SMNVEV (reference sequence). The CDR3 contains 14 residues. The CDR3 region has the DNA TGTGCCAGCAGTTTCGGGGCCAGCTCCTACGAGCAGTACTTC. Translating it yields CASSFGASSYEQYF.

CDR3 in amino acids: CASSSFLRDTVKQSAQHF. The CDR3 nucleotides are TGTGCCAGCAGTTCCTTCCTCCGGGACACGGTAAAGCAATCAGCCCAGCATTTT. This chain connects TRBV28 to TRBJ1-5, with D maybe TRBD1 (6 bases). This CDR3 comprises 18 residues. Trimming left V 4 bases short and J 11 bases short, with 30 bases between. Germline V gives CDR1 MDHEN, CDR2 SYDVKM.

CDR3 sequence reads: CASSFSNRGYNEQFF. The CDR3, as DNA: TGTGCCAGTAGTTTCAGTAACAGGGGCTACAATGAGCAGTTCTTC. V is TRBV19 and J is TRBJ2-1; 7 nucleotides agree with TRBD1. From germline, CDR1 is LNHDA and CDR2 SQIVND (reference sequence). Trimming at V came to 5 bases and at J to 3 bases, leaving 7 bases not matched to a gene. This CDR3 is 15 amino acids long.

This chain uses TRBV12-5 with TRBJ1-1, with D maybe TRBD1 (6 bases). V was pared by 6 bases and J by 4 bases, with 15 bases between. The CDR3 sequence is 14 residues long. In germline, CDR1 is LGHNT, CDR2 FRNRAP. The CDR3 protein is CASGSTGLGTEAFF. The CDR3 DNA sequence: TGTGCTAGTGGATCAACAGGGCTGGGCACTGAAGCTTTCTTT.

This clone ranks as medium-sized (0.01 to 0.1%). The rearrangement links TRBV27 to TRBJ1-1, with D uncertain. V was pared by 6 bases and J by 4 bases, with 3 bases between. Germline V CDR1 and CDR2: MNHEY, SMNVEV (reference sequence). The CDR3 loop spans 10 amino acids. In DNA form, the CDR3 reads TGTGCCAGCAGGGGCACTGAAGCTTTCTTT. Translating it yields CASRGTEAFF.

The chain joins TRBV19 to TRBJ1-6; D remains unclear. This CDR3 is 17 amino acids long. Germline CDR1 is LNHDA and CDR2 is SQIVND (reference sequence). V lost 6 bases and J 0 bases, leaving 15 bases between the germline ends. CDR3 DNA sequence: TGTGCCAGTAGCATGCCCTTAGAGGGCTCCTATAATTCACCCCTCCACTTT. Translation: CASSMPLEGSYNSPLHF.

The rearrangement uses TRBV11-2 and TRBJ2-7, with D unclear. The CDR3 runs 15 residues. From germline, CDR1 is SGHAT and CDR2 FQNNGV. V shed 5 bases and J shed 3 bases, with 17 bases lying between them. CDR3 nucleotides: TGTGCCAGCAGCCCCACGTTGGCAGGTGGCTACGAGCAGTACTTC. Protein product: CASSPTLAGGYEQYF.

The DNA for the CDR3 is TGTGCCAGCAGCTTGGGGGTGCCTAATGGCTACACCTTC. Residues: CASSLGVPNGYTF. V usage is TRBV5-4 and J usage is TRBJ1-2, with D uncertain. The CDR3 length is 13 residues. Germline V lookup: CDR1 SGHNT, CDR2 YYREEE (reference sequence). Trimming left V 0 bases short and J 6 bases short, with 9 bases between. Combining the CDR3 with reference TRBV5-4 and TRBJ1-2 gives the whole variable domain ETGVTQSPTHLIKTRGQQVTLRCSSQSGHNTVSWYQQALGQGPQFIFQYYREEENGRGNFPPRFSGLQFPNYSSELNVNALELDDSALYLCASSLGVPNGYTFGSGTRLTVV.

The table lists this clone with a count of one. V usage is TRBV4-3 and J usage is TRBJ1-6; 8 bases align to TRBD1. The V and J ends lost 3 bases and 10 bases, in that order; junction bases with no gene match: 11. There are 16 residues in the CDR3. Germline CDR1 and CDR2: LGHNA and YSLEER. The CDR3 DNA follows: TGCGCCAGCAGCCACGGACAGGGAGAGGTACGGTCACCCCTCCACTTT. It codes for CASSHGQGEVRSPLHF.

This chain uses TRBV5-5 with TRBJ1-1; D uncertain. Germline V lookup: CDR1 SGHKS, CDR2 YYEKEE (reference sequence). This CDR3 region has 11 residues. V was clipped by 5 bases and J by 0 bases, with 2 bases between them. CDR3 bases: TGTGCCAGCAGGGTGAACACTGAAGCTTTCTTT. This gives the protein CASRVNTEAFF.

This chain joins TRBV7-9 and TRBJ2-1; 8 positions match TRBD2. Germline-derived CDR1 and CDR2 are SEHNR and FQNEAQ (reference sequence). Trimming at V came to 1 base and at J to 4 bases, leaving 12 bases not matched to a gene. The CDR3 totals 18 residues. The CDR3 region is CASSLETGRGGHYNEQFF. In DNA form, the CDR3 reads TGTGCCAGCAGCTTAGAAACCGGGAGGGGAGGACATTACAATGAGCAGTTCTTC.

The J gene is TRBJ1-2, the V gene TRBV5-6; D is uncertain. Germline CDR1 reads SGHDT; CDR2 reads YYEEEE. The CDR3 covers 14 residues. Between the trimmed V and J ends, which lost 1 base and 0 bases, there was a span of 7 bases. For the CDR3, the DNA is TGTGCCAGCAGCTTGTCGAACTCTAACTATGGCTACACCTTC. It encodes CASSLSNSNYGYTF.

The CDR3 reads CASSFYRVNTGELFF. The CDR3 DNA sequence: TGCGCCAGCAGCTTTTACAGGGTAAACACCGGGGAGCTGTTTTTT. This chain uses TRBV5-1 with TRBJ2-2, with a weak D call TRBD1 (6 bases). The CDR3 consists of 15 residues. Trimming left V 2 bases short and J 2 bases short, with 10 bases between. The germline gives CDR1 SGHRS, CDR2 YFSETQ.

The chain uses TRBV9 and TRBJ2-1, with TRBD2 identical over 11 bases. V gave up 4 bases and J gave up 9 bases; unmatched junction bases: 9. Germline-derived CDR1 and CDR2 are SGDLS and YYNGEE. This CDR3 is built from 15 residues. This CDR3 is CASSILAGGQIEQFF. CDR3 DNA: TGTGCCAGCAGCATATTAGCGGGGGGGCAGATTGAGCAGTTCTTC. Supplemented by reference TRBV9 and TRBJ2-1, the full variable domain reads DSGVTQTPKHLITATGQRVTLRCSPRSGDLSVYWYQQSLDQGLQFLIQYYNGEERAKGNILERFSAQQFPDLHSELNLSSLELGDSALYFCASSILAGGQIEQFFGPGTRLTVL.

This clone was recorded only once. This rearrangement joins TRBV7-2 to TRBJ2-7; 10 positions agree with TRBD2. J gave up 4 bases and V 2 bases, and 5 bases lay outside the gene matches. The CDR3 is 15 residues long. CDR1 is SGHTA and CDR2 is FQGNSA in the germline V gene. CDR3 sequence (DNA): TGTGCCAGCAGCTTAAGGCTAGCGGGAGTATACGAGCAGTACTTC. Its protein product is CASSLRLAGVYEQYF.

The V and J genes are TRBV7-9 and TRBJ1-2; D unclear. The germline CDR1 and CDR2 sequences are SEHNR and FQNEAQ (reference sequence). The CDR3 has 14 residues. With 10 bases removed from V and 6 bases from J, the gap between germline ends came to 21 bases. The CDR3 DNA reads TGTGCCACGCTTAGCGGAGAATCGGATGATGGCTACACCTTC. Its translation: CATLSGESDDGYTF. Together with reference TRBV7-9 and TRBJ1-2, the CDR3 gives the full variable domain: DTGVSQNPRHKITKRGQNVTFRCDPISEHNRLYWYRQTLGQGPEFLTYFQNEAQLEKSRLLSDRFSAERPKGSFSTLEIQRTEQGDSAMYLCATLSGESDDGYTFGSGTRLTVV.